This T cell receptor beta chain was obtained from a study of T cell responses to AZD1222 COVID-19 vaccine. Study-wide results and limits: Most donors were white British, females outnumbered males, and clonal diversity was possibly underestimated. The breadth and depth of Spike-specific TCRs increased once two AZD1222 doses had been given. Variant regions that are unmutated are reportedly the target of nearly half of spike-specific TCRs.

To note about this clone: Its antigen is unknown.

Using immunoSEQ multiplex PCR, the repertoire was profiled, and TCRdb retains in-frame clones only, with some absent. Among around 99,000 clones listed, approximately 91% were seen once. J was trimmed by 8 bases and V by 3 bases; bases with no gene match: 11. The CDR3 consists of 15 residues. In germline, CDR1 is SQVTM, CDR2 ANQGSEA. Source: peripheral blood, taken on day 0 of AZD1222 vaccination. The V and J genes are TRBV29-1 and TRBJ2-1, with 9 nucleotides matching TRBD2. This receptor was identified in an adult in good health. The DNA of the CDR3 is TGCAGCGTTGATGCGGGAGGGCCAGGTGGAGATGAGCAGTTCTTC. It translates to CSVDAGGPGGDEQFF.